This TCR beta chain was captured in a study of cytomegalovirus exposure and HLA in healthy donors. Regarding the study as a whole: A later analysis linked a missense DCLRE1C variant to TCR beta V- and J-gene trimming.

PCR primers comprised 60 Vbeta and 13 Jbeta primers. Assay: immunoSEQ multiplex PCR; the TCRdb copy retains only in-frame clones and omits some. The sample lists about 150,000 clones; roughly 83% were seen once. As for this clone: Its matching antigen is unknown.

The source is a man in his forties in good health and CMV-seronegative. Sequenced sample: PBMCs.

CDR3 sequence: CASSLNLVQEAFF. CDR3 coding DNA: TGCGCCAGCAGCTTGAATTTAGTCCAAGAAGCTTTCTTT. V gene TRBV5-1 combines with J gene TRBJ1-1, with no clear D. The CDR3 is made up of 13 amino acids. Germline CDR1 is SGHRS and CDR2 is YFSETQ. The V gene lost 1 base and the J gene lost 8 bases, with 12 bases spanning the gap.